The 27 T cell receptor beta chains given below trace back to one sample, sequenced in a study of T cells in Graves' hyperthyroidism and ophthalmopathy. TCR beta CDR3 region amplification was performed from RNA transcripts. Using the HTBI primer set, a first-round RT-PCR was run on the TCR CDR3. In TCRdb, the multiplex PCR reads were re-called with MiXCR into one record per CDR3 protein. The sample records a few hundred thousand distinct CDR3 sequences, 22% being singletons. Sequences were obtained from blood. These TCRs come from an older woman with Graves' ophthalmopathy.

This clonotype was observed at least ten times. The rearrangement links TRBV28 to TRBJ1-5, with unresolved D. The length of the CDR3 is 17 residues. V shed 6 bases and J shed 3 bases, with 21 bases lying between them. Germline V gene lookup returns CDR1 MDHEN and CDR2 SYDVKM. This CDR3 is CASSSQRGTEINQPQHF. The CDR3 nucleotides are TGTGCCAGCAGCTCTCAAAGAGGCACAGAAATCAATCAGCCCCAGCATTTT.

CDR3 protein: CASTSGTGRVTGELFF. CDR3 bases: TGTGCCAGCACCTCGGGGACAGGGAGAGTCACCGGGGAGCTGTTTTTT. The V and J genes are TRBV28 and TRBJ2-2; 9 nucleotides agree with TRBD1. After removal of 7 bases from V and 4 bases from J, the junction contained 10 bases not matched to a gene. The CDR3 totals 16 residues. From germline, CDR1 is MDHEN and CDR2 SYDVKM.

The chain has TRBV7-2 and TRBJ2-5; D not certain. Germline values: CDR1 SGHTA, CDR2 FQGNSA. V lost 0 bases to trimming and J lost 4 bases, with 3 bases between them. The CDR3 is made up of 12 amino acids. The CDR3 DNA is TGTGCCAGCAGCTTAGCGCCAGAGACCCAGTACTTC. Translated, it gives CASSLAPETQYF.

The sample holds many counts of this clonotype. The chain links TRBV2 to TRBJ1-2, with 9 bases identical to TRBD1. Germline V gives CDR1 SNHLY, CDR2 FYNNEI. V gave up 8 bases and J gave up 7 bases; unmatched junction bases: 8. The CDR3 has 13 residues. CDR3 sequence (DNA): TGTGCCAGCTTGGGACAGGGCGACCCTGGCTACACCTTC. Translating gives CASLGQGDPGYTF.

This clonotype was counted only a few times. The V call is TRBV5-1, the J call TRBJ2-3, with no clear D. The CDR3 consists of 14 residues. V was clipped by 2 bases and J by 0 bases, with 7 bases between them. CDR1 and CDR2 from the germline V gene are SGHRS and YFSETQ. The DNA of the CDR3 is TGCGCCAGCAGCTTTACGTTTAGCACAGATACGCAGTATTTT. Protein: CASSFTFSTDTQYF.

The chain carries TRBV15 and TRBJ1-2, with TRBD1 identical over 8 bases. Per germline, CDR1 LNHNV and CDR2 YYDKDF (reference sequence). CDR3 length: 14 amino acids. V lost 2 bases to trimming and J lost 6 bases; unmatched junction nucleotides: 5. The CDR3 protein is CATSRNTGGHGYTF. CDR3 nucleotides: TGTGCCACCAGCAGAAACACAGGGGGTCATGGCTACACCTTC. Complete variable domain (other parts from reference TRBV15 and TRBJ1-2): DAMVIQNPRYQVTQFGKPVTLSCSQTLNHNVMYWYQQKSSQAPKLLFHYYDKDFNNEADTPDNFQSRRPNTSFCFLDIRSPGLGDTAMYLCATSRNTGGHGYTFGSGTRLTVV.

The chain joins TRBV30 to TRBJ1-2; unclear D gene. CDR1 and CDR2 (germline): GTSNPN, SVGIG (reference sequence). Trimming took 0 bases from V and 4 from J, leaving 15 bases between them. The CDR3 length is 15 residues. As DNA, the CDR3 is TGTGCCTGGAGTGTAACCGGCCGGACTTCCTATGGCTACACCTTC. Residues: CAWSVTGRTSYGYTF.

The rearrangement joins TRBV20-1 to TRBJ2-3; weak D call: TRBD2 (5 bases). The CDR3 loop spans 13 amino acids. From germline, CDR1 is DFQATT and CDR2 SNEGSKA (reference sequence). V lost 3 bases to trimming and J lost 4 bases, with 11 bases between them. The CDR3 here is CSASRLGADTQYF. The DNA for the CDR3 is TGCAGTGCTAGCCGTTTGGGAGCAGATACGCAGTATTTT.

This clonotype came up a few times. The gene calls are TRBV27 and TRBJ1-3; D is possibly TRBD1 (5 bases). The germline V and J ends were trimmed by 5 bases and 2 bases, with 10 bases remaining between them. Per the germline V gene, CDR1 is MNHEY and CDR2 is SMNVEV (reference sequence). The CDR3 runs 14 residues. The CDR3 DNA follows: TGTGCCAGCAGTCCGCTAGGGGCTGGAAACACCATATATTTT. Translating gives CASSPLGAGNTIYF.

The J gene is TRBJ2-7, the V gene TRBV6-4, with D perhaps TRBD2 (6 bases). The CDR3 is 13 amino acids. Looked up from germline, CDR1 is MRHNA and CDR2 is SNTAGT. V dropped 5 bases and J dropped 7 bases, with 15 bases sitting between them. The CDR3 is CASSPGLGREQYF. CDR3 in DNA: TGTGCCAGCAGTCCCGGTTTGGGGAGGGAGCAGTACTTC.

This clonotype was seen ten or more times. This chain links TRBV28 with TRBJ1-4; the match to TRBD1 covers 7 bases. Trimming cost V 5 bases and J 3 bases; bases outside gene matches: 6. CDR3 length: 15 residues. The germline V gene has CDR1 MDHEN and CDR2 SYDVKM. The CDR3 region is CASSHRGLANEKLFF. CDR3 DNA: TGTGCCAGCAGTCACAGGGGATTGGCTAATGAAAAACTGTTTTTT.

J is TRBJ2-3 and V is TRBV5-1; TRBD2 agrees at 9 bases. This CDR3 region has 15 residues. With V trimmed by 7 bases and J by 0 bases, 6 bases remained unmatched. Germline V gene lookup returns CDR1 SGHRS and CDR2 YFSETQ. The CDR3 sequence: CASATSGTSTDTQYF. In nucleotides, the CDR3 is TGCGCCAGCGCGACTAGCGGAACTAGCACAGATACGCAGTATTTT.

This clonotype was seen only a few times. V usage is TRBV5-1 and J usage is TRBJ2-7; a weak D match, TRBD2 (5 bases). V was pared by 2 bases and J by 0 bases, with 9 bases between. In germline, CDR1 is SGHRS, CDR2 YFSETQ. This CDR3 spans 14 amino acids. The CDR3 bases are TGCGCCAGCAGCTTTGAGGGCTTCTCCTACGAGCAGTACTTC. Its translation: CASSFEGFSYEQYF.

This clonotype was found a few times. The rearrangement links TRBV3-1 to TRBJ2-1, with TRBD2 matching 9 bases. With V trimmed by 7 bases and J by 9 bases, 10 bases remained unmatched. Germline CDR1 LGHDT, CDR2 YNNKEL (reference sequence). The CDR3 totals 14 residues. CDR3 sequence (DNA): TGTGCCAGCACCCTTGAGGGCGGGAGGGGTGAGCAGTTCTTC. Encoded protein: CASTLEGGRGEQFF.

There are a few counts of this clonotype. This chain connects TRBV20-1 to TRBJ2-7; D gene ambiguous. This CDR3 is built from 11 residues. Trimming pared 3 bases from V and 0 bases from J, leaving 3 bases between. Germline values: CDR1 DFQATT, CDR2 SNEGSKA (reference sequence). DNA of the CDR3: TGCAGTGCTAGTCTCTCCTACGAGCAGTACTTC. It encodes CSASLSYEQYF.

This clonotype was observed at least ten times. The V gene is TRBV10-3, the J gene TRBJ1-1; D not certain. The CDR3 consists of 14 residues. V lost 8 bases and J 1 base, leaving 14 bases between the germline ends. Germline V lookup: CDR1 ENHRY, CDR2 SYGVKD. The CDR3 sequence is CAIRRLTRNTEAFF. The CDR3 bases are TGTGCCATCCGACGACTTACAAGGAACACTGAAGCTTTCTTT.

This clonotype has a count of ten or more. This chain joins TRBV7-3 and TRBJ2-1; 7 nucleotides line up with TRBD2. The CDR3 runs to 15 residues. With V trimmed by 1 base and J by 2 bases, 2 bases remained unmatched. CDR1 is SGHTA, CDR2 FQGTGA, per germline. This CDR3 reads CASSLSGSTYNEQFF. Here the CDR3 DNA reads TGTGCCAGCAGCTTAAGCGGGAGTACCTACAATGAGCAGTTCTTC.

The rearrangement uses TRBV15 and TRBJ1-1; D is ambiguous. The length of the CDR3 is 16 residues. The V gene's germline CDR1 is LNHNV and CDR2 YYDKDF (reference sequence). V was clipped by 4 bases and J by 0 bases, with 15 bases between them. The CDR3 loop reads CATSTRGGGLNTEAFF. CDR3 sequence (DNA): TGTGCCACCAGCACCCGTGGTGGCGGATTGAACACTGAAGCTTTCTTT. Drawing the rest from reference TRBV15 and TRBJ1-1, the complete variable domain is DAMVIQNPRYQVTQFGKPVTLSCSQTLNHNVMYWYQQKSSQAPKLLFHYYDKDFNNEADTPDNFQSRRPNTSFCFLDIRSPGLGDTAMYLCATSTRGGGLNTEAFFGQGTRLTVV.

The sample holds many counts of this clonotype. The chain employs TRBV6-2 or TRBV6-3 and TRBJ2-1; unclear D gene. Trimming pared 3 bases from V and 2 bases from J, leaving 14 bases between. CDR1 is MNHEY and CDR2 is SVGEGT in the germline V gene. This CDR3 region has 16 residues. The CDR3 region is CASSYRVARTYNEQFF. Written as DNA, the CDR3 is TGTGCCAGCAGTTATAGGGTAGCAAGAACCTACAATGAGCAGTTCTTC.

J is TRBJ2-3 and V is TRBV7-9; 11 bases agree with TRBD2. The CDR3 runs 14 residues. After removal of 7 bases from V and 5 bases from J, the junction contained 5 bases not matched to a gene. Germline V lookup: CDR1 SEHNR, CDR2 FQNEAQ (reference sequence). The CDR3 loop reads CASTLAGGIDTQYF. CDR3 sequence (DNA): TGTGCCAGCACCCTAGCGGGAGGTATAGATACGCAGTATTTT.

This clonotype was detected only a few times. The rearrangement links TRBV3-1 to TRBJ1-2, with 10 positions matching TRBD1. After removal of 6 bases from V and 7 bases from J, the junction contained 5 bases not matched to a gene. Germline values: CDR1 LGHDT, CDR2 YNNKEL (reference sequence). The CDR3 consists of 13 residues. DNA for the CDR3: TGTGCCAGCAGTCTGACAGGGGGCTTTGGCTACACCTTC. This sequence encodes CASSLTGGFGYTF.

A few counts support this clonotype. This rearrangement joins TRBV6-2 or TRBV6-3 to TRBJ1-5, with D maybe TRBD1 (5 bases). This CDR3 has 14 amino acids. From germline, CDR1 is MNHEY and CDR2 SVGEGT. Trimming removed 2 bases from V and 5 bases from J, with 10 bases in between. The CDR3: CASSYGGLYQPQHF. CDR3 DNA sequence: TGTGCCAGCAGTTACGGGGGACTTTATCAGCCCCAGCATTTT.

This clonotype was seen many times. This rearrangement joins TRBV7-2 to TRBJ2-3, with TRBD2 identical over 8 bases. The V segment lost 5 bases and the J segment 4 bases; nucleotides outside the gene matches: 8. The CDR3 runs to 15 residues. Germline loops: CDR1 SGHTA, CDR2 FQGNSA. DNA for the CDR3: TGTGCCAGCAGCCTTCTGGGACTAGTCCCAGATACGCAGTATTTT. This codes for CASSLLGLVPDTQYF.

This clonotype appeared a few times. The chain is built from TRBV28 and TRBJ1-5; tentatively, D is TRBD1 (6 bases). There are 16 residues in the CDR3. The germline V gene encodes CDR1 MDHEN and CDR2 SYDVKM. Trimming shortened V by 3 bases and J by 4 bases, and 16 bases separated the two germline ends. CDR3 loop: CASSLLEGGRNQPQHF. The DNA for the CDR3 is TGTGCCAGCAGTTTGCTCGAGGGGGGGAGAAATCAGCCCCAGCATTTT.

This clonotype was seen many times. The chain uses TRBV6-2 or TRBV6-3 and TRBJ1-5; 8 positions match TRBD1. The CDR3 extends over 14 amino acids. Germline CDR1 reads MNHEY; CDR2 reads SVGEGT. The V gene end was trimmed by 7 bases and the J gene end by 6 bases; junction bases not matched to a gene: 8. CDR3 protein: CASTWAGGGQPQHF. In nucleotides, the CDR3 is TGTGCCAGCACATGGGCAGGGGGCGGTCAGCCCCAGCATTTT.

The CDR3 sequence is CAWSPQPAEAFF. The CDR3 DNA sequence: TGTGCCTGGAGTCCCCAACCAGCTGAAGCTTTCTTT. V is TRBV30 and J is TRBJ1-1; D not resolved. Germline lookup yields CDR1 GTSNPN and CDR2 SVGIG (reference sequence). The V end lost 2 bases, the J end lost 6 bases, and 10 bases lay between the germline ends. The CDR3 has 12 residues. Together with reference TRBV30 and TRBJ1-1, the CDR3 gives the full variable domain: SQTIHQWPATLVQPVGSPLSLECTVEGTSNPNLYWYRQAAGRGLQLLFYSVGIGQISSEVPQNLSASRPQDRQFILSSKKLLLSDSGFYLCAWSPQPAEAFFGQGTRLTVV.

This clonotype was detected ten times or more. V gene TRBV12-3 or TRBV12-4 combines with J gene TRBJ2-1, with 9 bases lining up with TRBD2. The CDR3 loop spans 14 amino acids. The V gene end was trimmed by 3 bases and the J gene end by 7 bases; junction bases not matched to a gene: 4. Here the CDR3 reads CASSFGLAKNEQFF. In nucleotides, the CDR3 is TGTGCCAGCAGTTTCGGACTAGCGAAAAATGAGCAGTTCTTC.